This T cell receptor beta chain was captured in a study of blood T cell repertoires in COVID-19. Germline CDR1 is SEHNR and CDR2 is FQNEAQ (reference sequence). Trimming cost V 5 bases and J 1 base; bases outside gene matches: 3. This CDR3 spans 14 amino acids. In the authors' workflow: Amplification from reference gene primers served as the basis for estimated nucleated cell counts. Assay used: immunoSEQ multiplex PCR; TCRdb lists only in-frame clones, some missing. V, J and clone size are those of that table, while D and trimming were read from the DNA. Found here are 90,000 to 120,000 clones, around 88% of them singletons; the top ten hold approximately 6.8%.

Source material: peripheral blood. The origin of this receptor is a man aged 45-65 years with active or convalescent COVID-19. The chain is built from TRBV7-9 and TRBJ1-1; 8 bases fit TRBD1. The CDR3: CASSSGQGNTEAFF. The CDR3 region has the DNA TGTGCCAGCAGCAGCGGACAGGGGAACACTGAAGCTTTCTTT.